This T cell receptor (beta chain) was identified in a study of T-cell reconstitution after alpha-beta-depleted transplantation in children. As it was prepared, the TCRbeta library received unique molecular identifiers. TCRdb used MiXCR to reprocess the PCR reads, holding one entry per CDR3 protein. This sample has around 300,000 distinct CDR3 sequences, with approximately 10% found just once. The study, taken as a whole, reports: The study reportedly traced alpha-beta T cells about two months after transplant to several hundred expanded graft clones. One year post-transplant, T-cell counts and diversity were largely derived from T cells produced anew. Surviving recipient T cells and intrathymic progenitors accounted for some patients' high TCRbeta diversity at day 60.

V lost 2 bases, J lost 2 bases, and 5 bases stayed unmatched. Germline CDR1 reads LGHDT; CDR2 reads YNNKEL (reference sequence). The CDR3 totals 15 residues. This clonotype was seen many times. Its antigen is still unknown. Here the sequenced sample was peripheral blood, taken 180 days after TCRalphabeta/CD19-depleted stem cell transplant. The gene calls are TRBV3-1 and TRBJ2-5; 7 nucleotides align to TRBD2. The clonotype originates from a male patient aged 2-9 years who had a stem cell transplant for chronic granulomatous disease, so the T cells may come from the graft donor. CDR3: CASSQRTSRQETQYF. In DNA form, the CDR3 reads TGTGCCAGCAGCCAACGGACTAGTCGACAAGAGACCCAGTACTTC.